What follows is one TCR beta chain and its context. Antigen specificity is unknown. This specimen belongs to a study of cytomegalovirus exposure and HLA in healthy donors. Study-level findings and limits: V- and J-gene trimming in TCR beta was tied to a missense DCLRE1C variant by an analysis performed later.

60 Vbeta and 13 Jbeta primers were used in PCR. In the study's own analysis: Later, an analysis found about 77 million unique TCR beta chains, and approximately 10 million of these were shared. The table came from immunoSEQ multiplex PCR; TCRdb's copy has only in-frame clones and leaves some out. That table gives V, J and clone size, and the DNA gave D and trimming. This table holds roughly 72,000 clones, about 67% found once. Germline lookup yields CDR1 MNHEY and CDR2 SVGAGI. The CDR3 is made up of 14 amino acids. With 5 bases clipped from V and 5 bases from J, the junction kept 6 bases outside the gene matches.

This clonotype was obtained from a human donor in good health. The sequenced sample consisted of PBMCs. This chain uses TRBV6-5 with TRBJ1-1; 9 bases are a match to TRBD1. Here the CDR3 reads CASSPGTGRTEAFF. Here the CDR3 DNA reads TGTGCCAGCAGTCCCGGGACAGGGCGGACTGAAGCTTTCTTT.